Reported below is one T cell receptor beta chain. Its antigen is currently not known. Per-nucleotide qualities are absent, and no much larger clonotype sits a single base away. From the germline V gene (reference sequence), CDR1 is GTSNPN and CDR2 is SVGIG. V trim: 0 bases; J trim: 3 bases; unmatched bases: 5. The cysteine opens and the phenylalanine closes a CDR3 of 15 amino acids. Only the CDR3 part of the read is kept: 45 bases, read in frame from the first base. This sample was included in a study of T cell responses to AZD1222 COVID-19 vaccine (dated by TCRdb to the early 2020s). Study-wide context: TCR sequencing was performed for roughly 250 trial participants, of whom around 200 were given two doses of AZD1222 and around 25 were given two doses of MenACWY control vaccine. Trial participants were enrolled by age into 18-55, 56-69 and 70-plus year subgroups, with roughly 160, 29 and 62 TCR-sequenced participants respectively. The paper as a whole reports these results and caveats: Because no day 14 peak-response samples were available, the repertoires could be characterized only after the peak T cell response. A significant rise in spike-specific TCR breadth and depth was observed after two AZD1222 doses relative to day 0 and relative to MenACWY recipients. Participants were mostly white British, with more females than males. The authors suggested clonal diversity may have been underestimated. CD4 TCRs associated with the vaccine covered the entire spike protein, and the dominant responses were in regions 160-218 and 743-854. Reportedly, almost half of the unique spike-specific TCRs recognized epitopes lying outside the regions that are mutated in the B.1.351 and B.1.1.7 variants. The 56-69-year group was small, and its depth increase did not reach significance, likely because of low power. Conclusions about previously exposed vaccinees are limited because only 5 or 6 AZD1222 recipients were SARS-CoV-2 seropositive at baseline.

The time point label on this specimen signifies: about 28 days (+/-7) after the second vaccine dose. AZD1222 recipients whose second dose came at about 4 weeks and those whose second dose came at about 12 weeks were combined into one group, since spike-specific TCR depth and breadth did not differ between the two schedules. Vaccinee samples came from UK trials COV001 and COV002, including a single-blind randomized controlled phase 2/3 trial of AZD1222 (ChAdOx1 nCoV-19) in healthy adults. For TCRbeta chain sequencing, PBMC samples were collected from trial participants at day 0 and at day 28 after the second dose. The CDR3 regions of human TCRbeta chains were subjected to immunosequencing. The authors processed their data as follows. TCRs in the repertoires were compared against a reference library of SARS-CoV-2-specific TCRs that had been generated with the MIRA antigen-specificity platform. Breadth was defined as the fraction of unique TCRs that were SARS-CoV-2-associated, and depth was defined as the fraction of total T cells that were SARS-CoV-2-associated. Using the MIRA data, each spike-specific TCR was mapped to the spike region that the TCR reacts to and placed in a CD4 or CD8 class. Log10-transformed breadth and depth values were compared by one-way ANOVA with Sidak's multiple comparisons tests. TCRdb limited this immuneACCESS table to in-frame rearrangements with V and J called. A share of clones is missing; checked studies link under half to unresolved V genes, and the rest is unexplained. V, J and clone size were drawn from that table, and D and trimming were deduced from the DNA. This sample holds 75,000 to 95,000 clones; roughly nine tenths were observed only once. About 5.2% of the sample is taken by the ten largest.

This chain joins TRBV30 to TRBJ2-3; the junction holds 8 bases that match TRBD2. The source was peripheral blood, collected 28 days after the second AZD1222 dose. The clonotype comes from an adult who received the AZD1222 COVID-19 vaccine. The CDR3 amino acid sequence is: CAWSVRGGGTDTQYF. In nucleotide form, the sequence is TGTGCCTGGAGTGTACGTGGCGGGGGGACAGATACGCAGTATTTT.